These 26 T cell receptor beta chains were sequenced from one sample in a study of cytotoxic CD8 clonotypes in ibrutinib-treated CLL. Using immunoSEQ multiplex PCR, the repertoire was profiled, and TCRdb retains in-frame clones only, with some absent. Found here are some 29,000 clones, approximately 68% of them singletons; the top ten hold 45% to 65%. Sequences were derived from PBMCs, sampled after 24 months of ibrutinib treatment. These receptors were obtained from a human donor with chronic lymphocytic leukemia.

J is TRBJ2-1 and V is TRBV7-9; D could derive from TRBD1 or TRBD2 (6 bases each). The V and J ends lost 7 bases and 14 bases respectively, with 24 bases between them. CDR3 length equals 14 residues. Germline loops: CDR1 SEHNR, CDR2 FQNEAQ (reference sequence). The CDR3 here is CASTDRTGGPLEFF. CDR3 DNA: TGTGCCAGCACCGATAGAACCGGGGGCCCCCTGGAGTTCTTC. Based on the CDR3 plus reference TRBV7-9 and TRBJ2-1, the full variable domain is DTGVSQNPRHKITKRGQNVTFRCDPISEHNRLYWYRQTLGQGPEFLTYFQNEAQLEKSRLLSDRFSAERPKGSFSTLEIQRTEQGDSAMYLCASTDRTGGPLEFFGPGTRLTVL.

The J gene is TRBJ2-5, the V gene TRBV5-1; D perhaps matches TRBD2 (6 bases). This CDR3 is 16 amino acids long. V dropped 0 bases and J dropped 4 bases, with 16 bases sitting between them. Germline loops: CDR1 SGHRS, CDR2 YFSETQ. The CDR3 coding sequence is TGCGCCAGCAGCTTGGGACTCGGGGGATCGGGAGAGACCCAGTACTTC. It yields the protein CASSLGLGGSGETQYF.

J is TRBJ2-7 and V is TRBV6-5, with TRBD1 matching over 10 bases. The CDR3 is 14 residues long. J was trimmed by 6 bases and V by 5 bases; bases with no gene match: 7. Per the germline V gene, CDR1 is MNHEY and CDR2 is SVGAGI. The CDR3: CASSKGTGEREQYF. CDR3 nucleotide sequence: TGTGCCAGCAGTAAGGGGACAGGGGAACGCGAGCAGTACTTC.

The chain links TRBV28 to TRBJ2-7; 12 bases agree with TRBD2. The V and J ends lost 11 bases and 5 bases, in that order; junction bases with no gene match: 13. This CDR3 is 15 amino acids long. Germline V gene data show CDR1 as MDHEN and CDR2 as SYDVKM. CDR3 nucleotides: TGTGCCGCGCTGAGCCTAGCGGGGGGGCTCAACGAGCAGTACTTC. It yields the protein CAALSLAGGLNEQYF.

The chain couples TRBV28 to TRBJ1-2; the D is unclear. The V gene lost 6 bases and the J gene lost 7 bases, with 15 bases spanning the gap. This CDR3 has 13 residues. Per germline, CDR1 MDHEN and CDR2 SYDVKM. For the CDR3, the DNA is TGTGCCAGCAGCCCGGCCGGGATGGGTGGCTACACCTTC. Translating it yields CASSPAGMGGYTF.

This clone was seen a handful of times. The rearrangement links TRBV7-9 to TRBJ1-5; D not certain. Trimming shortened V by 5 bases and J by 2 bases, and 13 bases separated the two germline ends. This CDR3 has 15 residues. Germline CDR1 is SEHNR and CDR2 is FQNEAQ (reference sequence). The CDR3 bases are TGTGCCAGCAGCAATATCATGGCCGGCAATCAGCCCCAGCATTTT. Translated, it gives CASSNIMAGNQPQHF.

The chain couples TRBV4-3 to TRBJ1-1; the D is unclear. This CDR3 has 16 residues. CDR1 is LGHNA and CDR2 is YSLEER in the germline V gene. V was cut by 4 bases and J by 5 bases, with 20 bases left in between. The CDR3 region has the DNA TGCGCCAGCAGCCCAGCGGTAGGGTCAACGGGGACTGAAGCTTTCTTT. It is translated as CASSPAVGSTGTEAFF.

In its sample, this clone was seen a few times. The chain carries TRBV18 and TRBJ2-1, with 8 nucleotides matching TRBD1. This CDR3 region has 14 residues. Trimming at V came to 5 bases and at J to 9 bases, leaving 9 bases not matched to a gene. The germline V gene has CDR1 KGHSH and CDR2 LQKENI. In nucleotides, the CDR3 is TGTGCCAGCTCAACGGGGACAGGAGGAGGTGAGCAGTTCTTC. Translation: CASSTGTGGGEQFF. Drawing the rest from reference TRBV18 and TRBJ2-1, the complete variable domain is NAGVMQNPRHLVRRRGQEARLRCSPMKGHSHVYWYRQLPEEGLKFMVYLQKENIIDESGMPKERFSAEFPKEGPSILRIQQVVRGDSAAYFCASSTGTGGGEQFFGPGTRLTVL.

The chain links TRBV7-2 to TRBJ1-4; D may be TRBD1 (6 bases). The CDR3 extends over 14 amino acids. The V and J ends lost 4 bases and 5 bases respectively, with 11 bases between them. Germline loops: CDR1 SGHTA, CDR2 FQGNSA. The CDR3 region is CASSSDSSNEKLFF. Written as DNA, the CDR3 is TGTGCCAGCAGCTCGGACAGCTCAAATGAAAAACTGTTTTTT.

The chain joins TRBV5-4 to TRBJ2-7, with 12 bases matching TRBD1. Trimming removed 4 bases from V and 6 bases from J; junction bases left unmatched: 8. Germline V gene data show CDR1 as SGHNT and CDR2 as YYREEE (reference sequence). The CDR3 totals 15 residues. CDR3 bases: TGTGCCAGCAGCCCCGCCGGGGACAGGGGGCTCGAGCAGTACTTC. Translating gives CASSPAGDRGLEQYF.

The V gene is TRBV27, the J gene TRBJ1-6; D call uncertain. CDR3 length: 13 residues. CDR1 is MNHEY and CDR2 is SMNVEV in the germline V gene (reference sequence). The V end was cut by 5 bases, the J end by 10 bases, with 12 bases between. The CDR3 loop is CASSPRETSPLHF. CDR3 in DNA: TGTGCCAGCAGTCCCCGGGAGACCTCACCCCTCCACTTT.

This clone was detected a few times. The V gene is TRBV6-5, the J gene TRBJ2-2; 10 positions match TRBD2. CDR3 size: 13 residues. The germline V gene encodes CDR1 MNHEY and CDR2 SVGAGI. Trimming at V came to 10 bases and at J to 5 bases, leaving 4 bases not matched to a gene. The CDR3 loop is CAIRTSGTGELFF. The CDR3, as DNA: TGTGCCATCCGGACTAGCGGAACCGGGGAGCTGTTTTTT.

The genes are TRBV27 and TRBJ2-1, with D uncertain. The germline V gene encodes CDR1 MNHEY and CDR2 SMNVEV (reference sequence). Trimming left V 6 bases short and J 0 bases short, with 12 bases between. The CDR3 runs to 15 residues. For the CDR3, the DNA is TGTGCCAGCAGCAAAACACAGATCTCCTACAATGAGCAGTTCTTC. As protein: CASSKTQISYNEQFF.

The CDR3 spells CASSVGSGTPLHF. The CDR3 bases are TGTGCCAGCAGCGTAGGGTCCGGAACACCCCTCCACTTT. V usage is TRBV9 and J usage is TRBJ1-6; D is ambiguous. Germline assignment: CDR1 SGDLS and CDR2 YYNGEE. This CDR3 spans 13 amino acids. V lost 0 bases to trimming and J lost 11 bases, with 9 bases between them. The full variable domain, completed using reference TRBV9 and TRBJ1-6, is DSGVTQTPKHLITATGQRVTLRCSPRSGDLSVYWYQQSLDQGLQFLIQYYNGEERAKGNILERFSAQQFPDLHSELNLSSLELGDSALYFCASSVGSGTPLHFGNGTRLTVT.

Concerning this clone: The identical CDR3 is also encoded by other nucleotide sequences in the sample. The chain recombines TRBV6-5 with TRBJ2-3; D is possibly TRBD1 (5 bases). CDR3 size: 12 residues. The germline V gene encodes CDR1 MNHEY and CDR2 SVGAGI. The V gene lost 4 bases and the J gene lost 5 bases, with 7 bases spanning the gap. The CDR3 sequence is CASSSDRDTQYF. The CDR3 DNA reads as TGTGCCAGCAGTTCCGACAGAGATACGCAGTATTTT.

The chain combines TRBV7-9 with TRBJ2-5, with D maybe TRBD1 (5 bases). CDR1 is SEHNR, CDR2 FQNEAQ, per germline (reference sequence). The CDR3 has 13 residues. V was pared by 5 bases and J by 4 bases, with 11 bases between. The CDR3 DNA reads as TGTGCCAGCAGCACGGACAACCGAGAGACCCAGTACTTC. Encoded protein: CASSTDNRETQYF. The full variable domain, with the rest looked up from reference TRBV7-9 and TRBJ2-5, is DTGVSQNPRHKITKRGQNVTFRCDPISEHNRLYWYRQTLGQGPEFLTYFQNEAQLEKSRLLSDRFSAERPKGSFSTLEIQRTEQGDSAMYLCASSTDNRETQYFGPGTRLLVL.

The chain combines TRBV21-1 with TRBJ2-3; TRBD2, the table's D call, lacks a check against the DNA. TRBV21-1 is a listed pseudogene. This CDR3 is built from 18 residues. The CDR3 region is CASSKSTSGGAGADTQYF. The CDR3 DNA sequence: TGTGCCAGCAGCAAATCAACTAGCGGGGGGGCAGGGGCAGATACGCAGTATTTT.

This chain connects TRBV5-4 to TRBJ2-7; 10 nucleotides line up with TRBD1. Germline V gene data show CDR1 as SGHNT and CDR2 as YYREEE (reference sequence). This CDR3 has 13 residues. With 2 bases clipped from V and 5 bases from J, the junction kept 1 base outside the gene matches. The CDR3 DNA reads TGTGCCAGCAGCTTCGGACAGGGGGACGAGCAGTACTTC. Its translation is CASSFGQGDEQYF.

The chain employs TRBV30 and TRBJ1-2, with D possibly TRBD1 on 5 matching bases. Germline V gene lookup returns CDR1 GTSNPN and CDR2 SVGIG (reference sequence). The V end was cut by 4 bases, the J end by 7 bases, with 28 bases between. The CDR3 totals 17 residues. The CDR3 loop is CAWKSGGGMGFAAGYTF. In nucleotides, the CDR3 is TGTGCCTGGAAGTCGGGGGGAGGGATGGGCTTCGCGGCTGGCTACACCTTC.

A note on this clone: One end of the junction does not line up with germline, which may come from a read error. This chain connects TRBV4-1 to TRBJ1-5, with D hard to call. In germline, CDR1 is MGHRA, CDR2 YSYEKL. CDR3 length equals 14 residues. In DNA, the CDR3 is TGCGCCAGCGGCCAGCCGTGGGGAAATCAGCCCCAGCATTTT. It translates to CASGQPWGNQPQHF.

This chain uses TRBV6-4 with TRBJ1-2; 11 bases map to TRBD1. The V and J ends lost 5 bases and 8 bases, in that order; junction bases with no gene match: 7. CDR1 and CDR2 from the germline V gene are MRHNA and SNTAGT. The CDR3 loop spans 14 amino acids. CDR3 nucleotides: TGTGCCAGCAGTCGCGGACAGGGGGCTGAGGGCTACACCTTC. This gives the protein CASSRGQGAEGYTF.

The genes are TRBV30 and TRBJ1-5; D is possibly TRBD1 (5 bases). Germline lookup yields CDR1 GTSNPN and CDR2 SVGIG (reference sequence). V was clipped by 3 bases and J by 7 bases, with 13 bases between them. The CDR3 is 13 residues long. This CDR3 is CAWSGAARQPQHF. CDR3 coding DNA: TGTGCCTGGAGCGGGGCAGCGAGACAGCCCCAGCATTTT.

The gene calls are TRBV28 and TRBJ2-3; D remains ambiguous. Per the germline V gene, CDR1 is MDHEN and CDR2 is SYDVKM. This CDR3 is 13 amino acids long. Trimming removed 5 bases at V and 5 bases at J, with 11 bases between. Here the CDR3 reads CASSLPAVDTQYF. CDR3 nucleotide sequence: TGTGCCAGCAGTCTCCCCGCTGTAGATACGCAGTATTTT.

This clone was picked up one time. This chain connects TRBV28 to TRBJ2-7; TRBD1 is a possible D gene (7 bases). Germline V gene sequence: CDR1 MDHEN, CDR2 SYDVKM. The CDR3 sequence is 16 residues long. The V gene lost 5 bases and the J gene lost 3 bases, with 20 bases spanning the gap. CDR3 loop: CASSPLPPGGFYEQYF. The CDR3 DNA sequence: TGTGCCAGCAGTCCCCTCCCTCCAGGGGGGTTCTACGAGCAGTACTTC. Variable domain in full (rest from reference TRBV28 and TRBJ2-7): DVKVTQSSRYLVKRTGEKVFLECVQDMDHENMFWYRQDPGLGLRLIYFSYDVKMKEKGDIPEGYSVSREKKERFSLILESASTNQTSMYLCASSPLPPGGFYEQYFGPGTRLTVT.

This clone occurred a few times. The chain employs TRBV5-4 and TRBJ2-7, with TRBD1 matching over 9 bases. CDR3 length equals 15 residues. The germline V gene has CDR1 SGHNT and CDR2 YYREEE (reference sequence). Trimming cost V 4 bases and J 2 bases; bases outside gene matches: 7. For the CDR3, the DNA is TGTGCCAGCAGCCCCCGAGGGACAGGGACCTACGAGCAGTACTTC. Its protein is CASSPRGTGTYEQYF. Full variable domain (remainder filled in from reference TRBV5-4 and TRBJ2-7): ETGVTQSPTHLIKTRGQQVTLRCSSQSGHNTVSWYQQALGQGPQFIFQYYREEENGRGNFPPRFSGLQFPNYSSELNVNALELDDSALYLCASSPRGTGTYEQYFGPGTRLTVT.

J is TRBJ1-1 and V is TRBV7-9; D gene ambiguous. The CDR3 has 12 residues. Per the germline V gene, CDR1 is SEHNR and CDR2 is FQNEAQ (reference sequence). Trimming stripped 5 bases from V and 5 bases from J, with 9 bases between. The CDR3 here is CASSLTETEAFF. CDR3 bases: TGTGCCAGCAGCCTAACTGAGACTGAAGCTTTCTTT.